This TCR beta chain appears in the sequencing data of a study of response to subunit inactivated influenza vaccine. Findings of the study overall: Every seasonal influenza vaccination brings in few new T cells, the authors suggested.

This clonotype was recorded a few times. Its antigen is not known. TCRdb called the RT-PCR reads again in MiXCR, with one record for every CDR3 protein. Here the sample spans hundreds of thousands of distinct CDR3 sequences, roughly an eighth being singletons. Trimming took off 1 base at V and 12 bases at J, with 10 bases between the two ends. Germline CDR1 and CDR2: ENHRY and SYGVKD. This CDR3 has 11 residues. Source: non-naive T cells sorted from PBMCs, taken about 14 days before vaccination. This TCR was sampled from a man between 45 and 60 years old who received an inactivated influenza vaccine. The chain employs TRBV10-3 and TRBJ2-7; no firm D call. Here the CDR3 reads CAISEFREWYF. The CDR3 DNA reads TGTGCCATCAGTGAGTTCAGAGAATGGTACTTC.